This entry lists 13 T cell receptor beta chains sequenced from one sample in a study of graft-versus-host responses after intestinal transplantation. The assay was immunoSEQ multiplex PCR, and TCRdb's table has in-frame clones only and misses some. The data show approximately 89,000 clones, 90% seen once. This sample comprised PBMCs, obtained about 440 days after intestinal transplant. The receptors were gathered from a human patient who received an intestinal transplant, so some T cells may come from the graft donor.

The chain uses TRBV5-1 and TRBJ2-5; D may match TRBD1 or TRBD2 (7 bases each). The CDR3 runs 15 residues. CDR1 SGHRS and CDR2 YFSETQ come from the germline V gene. The V end lost 4 bases, the J end lost 3 bases, and 16 bases lay between the germline ends. The CDR3 DNA follows: TGCGCCAGCAGCCAAACGACAGGGAGGGAAGAGACCCAGTACTTC. This gives the protein CASSQTTGREETQYF.

This clone has just a few counts. The V gene is TRBV7-9, the J gene TRBJ1-5, with TRBD1 matching over 7 bases. This CDR3 is built from 17 residues. The J segment lost 0 bases and the V segment lost 3 bases, leaving 8 bases of the junction unmatched. Germline V CDR1 and CDR2: SEHNR, FQNEAQ (reference sequence). CDR3 in amino acids: CASSFTTGVYSNQPQHF. For the CDR3, the DNA is TGTGCCAGCAGCTTTACAACAGGGGTTTATAGCAATCAGCCCCAGCATTTT.

V is TRBV4-1 and J is TRBJ2-5; unclear D gene. V lost 2 bases, J lost 5 bases, and 9 bases lay in between. The CDR3 consists of 13 residues. Germline assignment: CDR1 MGHRA and CDR2 YSYEKL. CDR3 nucleotide sequence: TGCGCCAGCAGCCAATGGAACAAGGAGACCCAGTACTTC. This gives the protein CASSQWNKETQYF.

This chain joins TRBV2 and TRBJ2-7; the D is unclear. Deletions cut 9 bases from V and 7 bases from J, with 19 bases between. CDR1 SNHLY and CDR2 FYNNEI come from the germline V gene. This CDR3 has 13 residues. The CDR3 loop reads CARGKGWVGEQYF. CDR3 nucleotides: TGTGCCAGGGGGAAGGGCTGGGTTGGGGAGCAGTACTTC.

V is TRBV7-2 and J is TRBJ1-1; tentatively, D is TRBD1 (6 bases). The germline V gene encodes CDR1 SGHTA and CDR2 FQGNSA. Trimming pared 2 bases from V and 0 bases from J, leaving 13 bases between. The CDR3 length is 16 residues. The DNA for the CDR3 is TGTGCCAGCAGCTTACTCGGACAGTCTATGAACACTGAAGCTTTCTTT. Translated, it gives CASSLLGQSMNTEAFF.

The V and J genes are TRBV5-5 and TRBJ1-6; maybe TRBD1 (5 bases). CDR1 and CDR2 from the germline V gene are SGHKS and YYEKEE (reference sequence). The CDR3 runs 15 residues. Trimming left V 4 bases short and J 10 bases short, with 18 bases between. The CDR3 DNA sequence: TGTGCCAGCAGCCAAGATCTGGCAGGGAACTCACCCCTCCACTTT. Encoded protein: CASSQDLAGNSPLHF.

The gene calls are TRBV6-5 and TRBJ2-7; D may be TRBD1 or TRBD2 (5 bases each). The CDR3 extends over 14 amino acids. The V gene lost 7 bases and the J gene lost 2 bases, with 15 bases spanning the gap. Germline CDR1 is MNHEY and CDR2 is SVGAGI. The CDR3 sequence: CASNEGTAPYEQYF. The CDR3 region has the DNA TGTGCCAGCAACGAAGGGACCGCCCCCTACGAGCAGTACTTC.

The rearrangement uses TRBV4-2 and TRBJ1-1; TRBD1 might be the D (6 bases). Germline loops: CDR1 LGHNA, CDR2 YNFKEQ. Trimming took off 0 bases at V and 5 bases at J, with 10 bases between the two ends. This CDR3 region has 14 residues. CDR3: CASSQDWGQTEAFF. CDR3 bases: TGTGCCAGCAGCCAAGATTGGGGGCAGACTGAAGCTTTCTTT.

The sample holds one count of this clone. The V gene is TRBV7-6, the J gene TRBJ2-7; D possibly corresponds to TRBD2 (6 bases). V lost 5 bases and J lost 2, with 22 bases in between. The CDR3 is 17 residues long. Germline CDR1 SGHVS, CDR2 FNYEAQ. CDR3 region: CASSPVLGSRGAYEQYF. CDR3 in DNA: TGTGCCAGCAGCCCCGTCCTCGGGAGCCGGGGTGCCTACGAGCAGTACTTC. The complete variable domain, with remaining parts taken from reference TRBV7-6 and TRBJ2-7, reads GAGVSQSPRYKVTKRGQDVALRCDPISGHVSLYWYRQALGQGPEFLTYFNYEAQQDKSGLPNDRFSAERPEGSISTLTIQRTEQRDSAMYRCASSPVLGSRGAYEQYFGPGTRLTVT.

The rearrangement joins TRBV5-1 to TRBJ2-7; 9 nucleotides match TRBD1. With V trimmed by 5 bases and J by 5 bases, 14 bases remained unmatched. Germline V gene lookup returns CDR1 SGHRS and CDR2 YFSETQ. This CDR3 is 16 amino acids long. This CDR3 reads CASSQFYGTGLDEQYF. As DNA, the CDR3 is TGCGCCAGCAGTCAGTTTTATGGGACAGGGCTCGACGAGCAGTACTTC.

The CDR3 nucleotides are TGTGCCAGCAGCCCGTCCGGGGAGCTGTTTTTT. The encoded protein is CASSPSGELFF. The rearrangement links TRBV7-6 to TRBJ2-2; D unclear. V lost 5 bases and J 6 bases, leaving 4 bases between the germline ends. This CDR3 spans 11 amino acids. Germline V CDR1 and CDR2: SGHVS, FNYEAQ.

Worth noting for this clone: At one end, the junction sequence differs from germline, possibly due to a read error. V and J are TRBV7-7 and TRBJ2-1; 8 nucleotides agree with TRBD2. Germline V CDR1 and CDR2: SSHAT, FNYEAQ (reference sequence). The CDR3 sequence is 13 residues long. DNA for the CDR3: TGTGCTAGCAGCCCCCGCGGGGGGAATGAGCAGTTCTTC. It codes for CASSPRGGNEQFF.

The chain employs TRBV13 and TRBJ2-5, with D possibly being TRBD1 or TRBD2 (5 bases each). The CDR3 is made up of 14 amino acids. The V gene lost 5 bases and the J gene lost 1 base, with 11 bases spanning the gap. Germline CDR1 PRHDT, CDR2 FYEKMQ (reference sequence). DNA of the CDR3: TGTGCCAGCAGCCCGGGACGGACCCAAGAGACCCAGTACTTC. Protein sequence: CASSPGRTQETQYF.